The T cell receptor beta chain under discussion was sequenced for a study of cytomegalovirus exposure and HLA in healthy donors. Whole-study results and caveats: Earlier analysis found most TCR beta V segments productive about 87% or about 30% of the time.

Germline V gene data show CDR1 as KGHSH and CDR2 as LQKENI. This CDR3 spans 15 amino acids. V shed 4 bases, J shed 1 base, and the junction held 7 bases outside the gene matches. Donors sampled were nominally healthy, though unrecorded immune exposures were likely. Comments on this clone: Its antigen is not known.

In the PCR, 60 Vbeta and 13 Jbeta primers were used. Original methodology: In a later analysis, approximately 73 million unique TCR beta chains included roughly 11 million shared by two or more donors. Here immunoSEQ multiplex PCR was the method, and the copy in TCRdb shows in-frame clones only, minus some. V and J calls and clone size come straight from that table; D and trimming were deduced from the DNA. The sample carries approximately 160,000 clones, 77% recorded once. The rearrangement links TRBV18 to TRBJ2-7; the match to TRBD1 covers 7 bases. This TCR was recovered from a woman aged 25-40 years in good health and CMV-seronegative. The sample consisted of PBMCs. CDR3 region: CASSRSGTASYEQYF. DNA of the CDR3: TGTGCCAGCTCACGTTCCGGGACAGCGTCCTACGAGCAGTACTTC.